Below are 27 T cell receptor beta chains sequenced from a single sample in a study of T-cell memory formation after mild COVID-19. TCRdb recomputed calls from the 5' RACE reads with MiXCR, one row per CDR3 protein. This sample has around 310,000 distinct CDR3 sequences; about 15% occur once, and the top ten carry about 20%. The specimen sequenced was PBMCs or a T cell subset sorted from them (not recorded which). These receptors were taken from a man between 18 and 35 years old who had mild COVID-19 (a few samples of this study predate the infection). Cell type and time point are not known.

The gene calls are TRBV4-3 and TRBJ2-5, with D unresolved. Per the germline V gene, CDR1 is LGHNA and CDR2 is YSLEER. Trimming removed 1 base from V and 9 bases from J, with 18 bases in between. The CDR3 extends over 15 amino acids. CDR3: CASSQVRLGSSAQYF. CDR3 DNA: TGCGCCAGCAGCCAAGTGAGGCTAGGCTCGAGCGCCCAGTACTTC.

This clonotype was counted at least ten times. The chain's CDR3 is CASSSWTGQETQYF. CDR3 sequence (DNA): TGCGCCAGCAGCTCTTGGACGGGACAAGAGACCCAGTACTTC. The V call is TRBV5-1, the J call TRBJ2-5; D possibly corresponds to TRBD2 (5 bases). Germline CDR1 SGHRS, CDR2 YFSETQ. The germline V and J ends were trimmed by 3 bases and 2 bases, with 11 bases remaining between them. The CDR3 has 14 amino acids. Drawing the rest from reference TRBV5-1 and TRBJ2-5, the complete variable domain is KAGVTQTPRYLIKTRGQQVTLSCSPISGHRSVSWYQQTPGQGLQFLFEYFSETQRNKGNFPGRFSGRQFSNSRSEMNVSTLELGDSALYLCASSSWTGQETQYFGPGTRLLVL.

The chain uses TRBV10-3 and TRBJ1-6; D is unclear. The CDR3 covers 14 residues. V shed 5 bases and J shed 5 bases, with 10 bases lying between them. CDR1 is ENHRY and CDR2 is SYGVKD in the germline V gene. CDR3 protein: CAISSGSDNSPLHF. The CDR3 region has the DNA TGTGCCATCAGTTCCGGGTCCGATAATTCACCCCTCCACTTT.

This clonotype was seen a handful of times. The chain couples TRBV20-1 to TRBJ2-7; the D is unclear. This CDR3 spans 13 amino acids. Trimming removed 4 bases from V and 3 bases from J, with 13 bases in between. Germline CDR1 DFQATT, CDR2 SNEGSKA (reference sequence). CDR3 region: CSAISGRNYEQYF. CDR3 DNA sequence: TGCAGTGCTATTAGTGGACGGAACTACGAGCAGTACTTC.

This clonotype was seen more than once but under ten times. This chain links TRBV5-4 with TRBJ2-7; 9 bases are shared with TRBD1. Germline V gene data show CDR1 as SGHNT and CDR2 as YYREEE (reference sequence). This CDR3 spans 13 amino acids. Trimming at V came to 4 bases and at J to 5 bases, leaving 4 bases not matched to a gene. Here the CDR3 reads CASSGTGFNEQYF. In nucleotides, the CDR3 is TGTGCCAGCAGCGGGACAGGGTTCAACGAGCAGTACTTC. Filled out from reference TRBV5-4 and TRBJ2-7, the complete variable domain reads ETGVTQSPTHLIKTRGQQVTLRCSSQSGHNTVSWYQQALGQGPQFIFQYYREEENGRGNFPPRFSGLQFPNYSSELNVNALELDDSALYLCASSGTGFNEQYFGPGTRLTVT.

This clonotype was observed a few times. This chain joins TRBV12-3 or TRBV12-4 and TRBJ1-4; possible D gene TRBD1, 6 bases. The CDR3 consists of 13 residues. V lost 5 bases and J lost 7, with 11 bases in between. The CDR3 protein is CASSPLGAEKLFF. In nucleotides, the CDR3 is TGTGCCAGCAGTCCCCTGGGGGCTGAAAAACTGTTTTTT.

The V gene is TRBV5-1, the J gene TRBJ2-7; D remains unclear. CDR3 length: 14 residues. Germline-derived CDR1 and CDR2 are SGHRS and YFSETQ. Trimming took off 0 bases at V and 1 base at J, with 8 bases between the two ends. Written as DNA, the CDR3 is TGCGCCAGCAGCTTGGAGCCCACTTCCTACGAGCAGTACTTC. Amino acid sequence: CASSLEPTSYEQYF. The variable domain in full, with the rest retrieved from reference TRBV5-1 and TRBJ2-7, is KAGVTQTPRYLIKTRGQQVTLSCSPISGHRSVSWYQQTPGQGLQFLFEYFSETQRNKGNFPGRFSGRQFSNSRSEMNVSTLELGDSALYLCASSLEPTSYEQYFGPGTRLTVT.

Only a few counts were recorded for this clonotype. The J gene is TRBJ2-2, the V gene TRBV10-3; TRBD1 agrees at 8 bases. Trimming cost V 0 bases and J 1 base; bases outside gene matches: 7. CDR1 is ENHRY and CDR2 is SYGVKD in the germline V gene. This CDR3 spans 18 amino acids. The CDR3 DNA reads TGTGCCATCAGTGAGTCCATCCAGGGGGCCCTGAACACCGGGGAGCTGTTTTTT. Translation: CAISESIQGALNTGELFF.

This clonotype has a handful of counts. The chain combines TRBV7-6 with TRBJ1-4, with D maybe TRBD1 (6 bases). Germline CDR1 reads SGHVS; CDR2 reads FNYEAQ. CDR3 length: 14 residues. Between the trimmed V and J ends, which lost 5 bases and 8 bases, there was a span of 15 bases. The CDR3 reads CASSLGTGGEKLFF. CDR3 DNA: TGTGCCAGCAGCCTGGGCACTGGGGGCGAAAAACTGTTTTTT.

This clonotype has at least ten counts. This chain connects TRBV2 to TRBJ2-3; D ambiguous. Germline assignment: CDR1 SNHLY and CDR2 FYNNEI. Deletions cut 8 bases from V and 7 bases from J, with 16 bases between. The CDR3 length is 13 residues. The CDR3 sequence: CASQDPDPNTQYF. CDR3 in DNA: TGTGCCAGCCAGGACCCCGATCCCAATACGCAGTATTTT. Full variable domain (missing parts from reference TRBV2 and TRBJ2-3): EPEVTQTPSHQVTQMGQEVILRCVPISNHLYFYWYRQILGQKVEFLVSFYNNEISEKSEIFDDQFSVERPDGSNFTLKIRSTKLEDSAMYFCASQDPDPNTQYFGPGTRLTVL.

This clonotype showed up just a few times. V is TRBV12-3 or TRBV12-4 and J is TRBJ1-5; 8 bases map to TRBD1. The CDR3 spans 14 residues. V dropped 8 bases and J dropped 3; count of bases not matched to a gene: 6. The chain's CDR3 is CASATGDTNQPQHF. The CDR3 DNA is TGTGCCAGCGCGACAGGGGATACCAATCAGCCCCAGCATTTT.

This clonotype was recorded at least ten times. The chain links TRBV6-2 or TRBV6-3 to TRBJ1-6; 9 bases line up with TRBD1. Germline CDR1 MNHEY, CDR2 SVGEGT. The CDR3 runs to 15 residues. Unmatched junction bases numbered 9, after V lost 5 bases and J lost 10 bases. The CDR3 sequence is CASSPLDRGGSPLHF. CDR3 sequence (DNA): TGTGCCAGCAGTCCTCTGGACAGGGGAGGATCACCCCTCCACTTT.

The table lists this clonotype with a few counts. This chain connects TRBV4-1 to TRBJ2-1; no firm D call. CDR1 MGHRA and CDR2 YSYEKL come from the germline V gene. The CDR3 is made up of 16 amino acids. Trimming took off 3 bases at V and 0 bases at J, with 12 bases between the two ends. CDR3 amino acids: CASSQLDVLSYNEQFF. The CDR3 DNA sequence: TGCGCCAGCAGCCAGTTGGACGTACTCTCCTACAATGAGCAGTTCTTC.

This clonotype was seen only a few times. The J gene is TRBJ2-5, the V gene TRBV20-1; 10 bases are a match to TRBD2. Germline V gene lookup returns CDR1 DFQATT and CDR2 SNEGSKA (reference sequence). Trimming removed 6 bases from V and 4 bases from J; junction bases left unmatched: 8. This CDR3 is 14 amino acids long. CDR3 residues: CSAPSGGAIETQYF. The CDR3 DNA reads as TGCAGTGCCCCCAGCGGGGGGGCAATAGAGACCCAGTACTTC.

This clonotype was seen more than once but under ten times. This rearrangement joins TRBV6-5 to TRBJ2-7; TRBD2 agrees at 8 bases. The junction had 7 bases not matched to a gene; V was cut back by 6 bases and J by 6 bases. The germline CDR1 and CDR2 sequences are MNHEY and SVGAGI. The CDR3 loop spans 13 amino acids. The CDR3 nucleotides read TGTGCCAGCAGATACGTCGGGACTAGCGAGCAGTACTTC. This encodes CASRYVGTSEQYF.

This chain uses TRBV7-3 with TRBJ2-5; the D is unclear. V was pared by 6 bases and J by 4 bases, with 12 bases between. CDR3 length equals 13 residues. The germline gives CDR1 SGHTA, CDR2 FQGTGA. Here the CDR3 reads CASRFKGSETQYF. The CDR3 bases are TGTGCCAGCAGGTTTAAAGGGTCAGAGACCCAGTACTTC.

The chain has TRBV2 and TRBJ1-2; TRBD1 is a possible D gene (5 bases). Germline-derived CDR1 and CDR2 are SNHLY and FYNNEI. Trimming removed 7 bases from V and 10 bases from J, with 10 bases in between. The CDR3 spans 10 residues. DNA of the CDR3: TGTGCCAGCACAGGGATTTTCTACACCTTC. Residues: CASTGIFYTF.

The chain employs TRBV7-2 and TRBJ1-4; 9 nucleotides align to TRBD1. Unmatched junction bases numbered 10, after V lost 1 base and J lost 10 bases. The CDR3 sequence is 16 residues long. Per germline, CDR1 SGHTA and CDR2 FQGNSA. The CDR3, as DNA: TGTGCCAGCAGCTTAGAAATGGGACAGGGTGGGGGAAAACTGTTTTTT. It translates to CASSLEMGQGGGKLFF.

This clonotype was detected many times. V usage is TRBV29-1 and J usage is TRBJ2-5; D possibly corresponds to TRBD2 (5 bases). Trimming pared 1 base from V and 4 bases from J, leaving 10 bases between. The CDR3 loop spans 13 amino acids. Per the germline V gene, CDR1 is SQVTM and CDR2 is ANQGSEA. The CDR3 bases are TGCAGCGTTGAAGGGCGCGAGGGAGAGACCCAGTACTTC. Encoded protein: CSVEGREGETQYF.

This clonotype was seen repeatedly, ten times or more. This sequence joins TRBV6-2 or TRBV6-3 and TRBJ2-1; 8 bases fit TRBD1. This CDR3 comprises 16 residues. The V segment lost 6 bases and the J segment 1 base; nucleotides outside the gene matches: 8. Germline V CDR1 and CDR2: MNHEY, SVGEGT. In DNA form, the CDR3 reads TGTGCCAGCAGAACCTACAGGGGGGAATCCTACAATGAGCAGTTCTTC. It encodes CASRTYRGESYNEQFF.

This chain links TRBV5-5 with TRBJ2-2, with 7 bases that match TRBD1. The CDR3 sequence is 15 residues long. V trimming: 1 base; J trimming: 3 bases; junction bases outside the gene matches: 3. Germline V gene lookup returns CDR1 SGHKS and CDR2 YYEKEE (reference sequence). The DNA for the CDR3 is TGTGCCAGCAGCTTGATAACAGGGGACACCGGGGAGCTGTTTTTT. Residues: CASSLITGDTGELFF.

This clonotype appeared a few times. This rearrangement joins TRBV18 to TRBJ2-3, with 7 nucleotides matching TRBD1. The CDR3 has 14 residues. Trimming removed 6 bases from V and 2 bases from J; junction bases left unmatched: 5. Germline V gene lookup returns CDR1 KGHSH and CDR2 LQKENI. CDR3 nucleotides: TGTGCCAGCTCGCCGGGACAGATCACAGATACGCAGTATTTT. Translating gives CASSPGQITDTQYF.

This clonotype was found a few times. This sequence joins TRBV20-1 and TRBJ1-6; D is possibly TRBD1 (5 bases). The germline V gene encodes CDR1 DFQATT and CDR2 SNEGSKA (reference sequence). The CDR3 is made up of 12 amino acids. V dropped 4 bases and J dropped 8 bases, with 9 bases sitting between them. CDR3 sequence reads: CSATGADSPLHF. CDR3 bases: TGCAGTGCTACTGGGGCGGATTCACCCCTCCACTTT.

The genes are TRBV6-6 and TRBJ1-2; D gene uncertain. The germline CDR1 and CDR2 sequences are MNHNY and SVGAGI (reference sequence). Deletions cut 2 bases from V and 5 bases from J, with 6 bases between. CDR3 length: 12 amino acids. CDR3 DNA sequence: TGTGCCAGCAGTTACGCAGAGTATGGCTACACCTTC. This sequence encodes CASSYAEYGYTF.

This clonotype was seen a handful of times. One junction end disagrees with the germline gene, perhaps due to a read error. The rearrangement uses TRBV7-7 and TRBJ2-1; 12 positions match TRBD2. Germline CDR1 reads SSHAT; CDR2 reads FNYEAQ (reference sequence). CDR3 length: 16 amino acids. This chain's CDR3 is CASSPQGLAGGNEQFF. The CDR3 bases are TGTGCTAGCAGCCCCCAGGGCCTAGCGGGGGGGAATGAGCAGTTCTTC. Full variable domain (remainder filled in from reference TRBV7-7 and TRBJ2-1): GAGVSQSPRYKVTKRGQDVTLRCDPISSHATLYWYQQALGQGPEFLTYFNYEAQPDKSGLPSDRFSAERPEGSISTLTIQRTEQRDSAMYRCASSPQGLAGGNEQFFGPGTRLTVL.

This clonotype turned up a few times. The CDR3 sequence is CASTVGRINTEAFF. In nucleotides, the CDR3 is TGTGCCAGCACAGTAGGGCGGATAAACACTGAAGCTTTCTTT. The chain recombines TRBV9 with TRBJ1-1; D uncertain. The CDR3 sequence is 14 residues long. In germline, CDR1 is SGDLS, CDR2 YYNGEE. The V end was cut by 6 bases, the J end by 2 bases, with 14 bases between.

The chain couples TRBV12-3 or TRBV12-4 to TRBJ1-4; D may be TRBD1 (6 bases). The CDR3 has 14 amino acids. The V and J ends lost 8 bases and 4 bases respectively, with 14 bases between them. CDR3 amino acids: CASGRQVNNEKLFF. CDR3 DNA: TGTGCCAGCGGGCGACAGGTGAATAATGAAAAACTGTTTTTT.